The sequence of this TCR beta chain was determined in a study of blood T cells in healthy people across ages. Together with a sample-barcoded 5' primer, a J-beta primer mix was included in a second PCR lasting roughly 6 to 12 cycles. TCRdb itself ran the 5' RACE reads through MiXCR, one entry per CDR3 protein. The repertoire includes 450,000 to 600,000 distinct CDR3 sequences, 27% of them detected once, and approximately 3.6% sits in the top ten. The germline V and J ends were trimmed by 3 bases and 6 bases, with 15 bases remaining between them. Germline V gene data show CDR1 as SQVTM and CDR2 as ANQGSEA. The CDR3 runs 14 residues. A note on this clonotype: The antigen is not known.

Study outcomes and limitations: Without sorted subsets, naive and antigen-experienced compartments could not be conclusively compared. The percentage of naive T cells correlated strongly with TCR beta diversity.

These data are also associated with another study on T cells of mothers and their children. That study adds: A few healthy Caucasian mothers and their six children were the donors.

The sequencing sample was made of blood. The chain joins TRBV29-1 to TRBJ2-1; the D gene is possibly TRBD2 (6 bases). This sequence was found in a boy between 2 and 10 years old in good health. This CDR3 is CSVEYNLGSNEQFF. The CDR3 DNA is TGCAGCGTTGAGTACAATCTCGGGAGCAATGAGCAGTTCTTC.